This TCR beta chain originates from a study of identical twins. Notes on the study in general: Models underpredicted monozygotic twin sharing of out-of-frame TCR alpha.

TCRdb re-called the 5' RACE reads through MiXCR, storing one row per CDR3 protein. The table shows hundreds of thousands of distinct CDR3 sequences, with 20% to 25% occurring only once. With regard to this clonotype: Its target is not known.

The CDR3 runs 18 residues. A further study also used this sample, focusing on T cells expressing NK-cell markers. That paper states: Of CD8+ T cells, 1.0-7.0% belonged to dominant NKG2C+ clonotypes in 5 to 7 donors.

Sequencing was carried out using CD4+ T cells sorted from blood. This receptor was identified in a woman aged 18 to 35 in good health. The V and J genes are TRBV21-1 and TRBJ2-1; no DNA check was done on the table's D call, TRBD2. TRBV21-1 is an annotated pseudogene. In DNA, the CDR3 is TGTGCCAGCAGCGCCTGGACTAGCGGAGCGAGCTCCTACAATGAGCAGTTCTTC. Its translation: CASSAWTSGASSYNEQFF.